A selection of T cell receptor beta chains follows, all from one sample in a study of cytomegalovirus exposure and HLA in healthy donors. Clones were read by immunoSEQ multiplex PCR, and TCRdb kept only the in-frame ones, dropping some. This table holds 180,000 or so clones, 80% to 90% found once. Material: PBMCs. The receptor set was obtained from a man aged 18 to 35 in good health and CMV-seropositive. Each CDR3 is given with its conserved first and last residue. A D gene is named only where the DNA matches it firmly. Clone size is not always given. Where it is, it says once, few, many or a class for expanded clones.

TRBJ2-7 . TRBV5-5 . TGTGCCAGCAGCTTGGAACTCGCGAGCTCCTACGAGCAGTACTTC CASSLELASSYEQYF
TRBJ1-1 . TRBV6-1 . TGTGCCAGCAGTGCCCAACTGGCGGACACTGAAGCTTTCTTT CASSAQLADTEAFF
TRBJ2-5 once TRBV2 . TGTGCCAGCAGCGGGGAGGCGGACCCACTATGGACCCAGTACTTC CASSGEADPLWTQYF
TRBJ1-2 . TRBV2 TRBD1 TGTGCCAGAGCCCTTTCCGGGACAGGGGGTAGGGGCTACACCTTC CARALSGTGGRGYTF
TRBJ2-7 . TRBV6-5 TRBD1 TGTGCCAGCAGTTTCGGGGACAGGGGGCGCGAGCAGTACTTC CASSFGDRGREQYF
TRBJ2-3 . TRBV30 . TGTGCCCGCGGGACAGAGTTTAGCACAGATACGCAGTATTTT CARGTEFSTDTQYF
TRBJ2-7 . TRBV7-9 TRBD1 TGTGCCAGCAGCTTAGGACAGGGACCCGAGCAGTACTTC CASSLGQGPEQYF
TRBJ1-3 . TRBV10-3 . TGTGCCATCAGTGAGTCGGGGCGGGGAAACACCATATATTTT CAISESGRGNTIYF
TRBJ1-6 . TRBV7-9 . TGTGCCAGCAGCTCCCAGGTTTCGAATTCACCCCTCCACTTT CASSSQVSNSPLHF
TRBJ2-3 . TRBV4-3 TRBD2 TGCGCCAGCAGCCAATTTATTAGCGGGGGGGCAACAGATACGCAGTATTTT CASSQFISGGATDTQYF
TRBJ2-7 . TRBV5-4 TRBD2 TGTGCCAGCAGCTTGAAGCGGGGAGAATCCTACGAGCAGTACTTC CASSLKRGESYEQYF
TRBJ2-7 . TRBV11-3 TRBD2 TGTGCCAGCAGCTTTGGCGCGGGGGCCTACGAGCAGTACTTC CASSFGAGAYEQYF
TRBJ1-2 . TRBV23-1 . TGCGCCAGCAGTCAATCGCGGAGGCAGTCTTGTGGCTACACCTTC CASSQSRRQSCGYTF
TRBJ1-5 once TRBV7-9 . TGTTCCAGCAGCCCCACAGGGTTACTCCAGCATTTT CSSSPTGLLQHF
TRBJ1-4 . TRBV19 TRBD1 TGTGCCAGTAGTCTCCGAGACAGGGGTCGAACGAATGAAAAACTGTTTTTT CASSLRDRGRTNEKLFF
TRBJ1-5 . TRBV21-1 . TGTGCCACCAGTAGTCACAGGGGAAGTCAGCCCCAGCATTTT CATSSHRGSQPQHF
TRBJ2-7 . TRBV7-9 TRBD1 TGTGCCAGCAGCCCAATCAGACAGGGGGCTTCCTACGAGCAGTACTTC CASSPIRQGASYEQYF
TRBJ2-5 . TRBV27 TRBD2 TGTGCCAGCAGTTTGCTGTCGGGGGGATCACAAGAGACCCAGTACTTC CASSLLSGGSQETQYF
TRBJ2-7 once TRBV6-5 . TGTGCCAGCAGTTACCGGGGACTTAGGTGGGACGAGCAGTACTTC CASSYRGLRWDEQYF
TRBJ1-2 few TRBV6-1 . TGTGCCAGCAGTGAACTGCAGGTCCTTAACTATGGCTACACCTTC CASSELQVLNYGYTF
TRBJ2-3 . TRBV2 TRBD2 TGTGCCAGCAGTGTCGGGGGGGGCGCCACGCAGTATTTT CASSVGGGATQYF
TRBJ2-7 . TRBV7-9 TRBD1 TGTTCCAGCAGCCCCCGGGACAGCTCCTACGAGCAGTACTTC CSSSPRDSSYEQYF
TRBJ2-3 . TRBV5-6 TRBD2 TGTGCCAGCAGCTTGCCGGCGGGGGGGCGAGGAGATACGCAGTATTTT CASSLPAGGRGDTQYF
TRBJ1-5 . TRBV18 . TGTGCCAGCTCACCTCAGCAAGCGGAGAATCAGCCCCAGCATTTT CASSPQQAENQPQHF
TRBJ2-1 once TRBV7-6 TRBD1 TGTGCCAGCAGCACCGGACAGGGTTACAATGAGCAGTTCTTC CASSTGQGYNEQFF
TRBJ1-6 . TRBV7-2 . TGTGCCAGCAGCTTAAATACCTATAATTCACCCCTCCACTTT CASSLNTYNSPLHF
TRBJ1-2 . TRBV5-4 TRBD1 TGTGCCAGCAGCTTGAGAGAGGCAGGGGGATATAGCTACACCTTC CASSLREAGGYSYTF
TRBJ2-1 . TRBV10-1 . TGCGCCAGCAGTGAGTCGATAGAACCCTTGGAGCAGTTCTTC CASSESIEPLEQFF
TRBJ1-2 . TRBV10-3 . TGTGCCATCAGTGAGTCGAGGGCCTCGGCAAACTATGGCTACACCTTC CAISESRASANYGYTF
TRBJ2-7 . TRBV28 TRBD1 TGTGCCAGCAGTTTATGGCAGGGGACAGGGGGCAACGAGCAGTACTTC CASSLWQGTGGNEQYF
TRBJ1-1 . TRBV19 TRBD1 TGTGCCAGTAGTATAACAGGGGTGGGCACTGAAGCTTTCTTT CASSITGVGTEAFF
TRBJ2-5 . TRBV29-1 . TGCAGCGGTGGCGGGGGCTCAGCGGCCCAGTACTTC CSGGGGSAAQYF
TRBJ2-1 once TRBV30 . TGTGCCTGGAGTAGGTGGGGGGTCTGGAATGAGCAGTTCTTC CAWSRWGVWNEQFF
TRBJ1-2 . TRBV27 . TGTGCCAGCAGTTTGACAGAAAATGATGGCTACACCTTC CASSLTENDGYTF
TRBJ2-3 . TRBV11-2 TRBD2 TGTGCCAGCAGCTTAAGTAAGCGGGGGGGCCAATTAATAGATACGCAGTATTTT CASSLSKRGGQLIDTQYF
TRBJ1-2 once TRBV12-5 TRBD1 TGTGCTAGTGGATTGGGACAGGTCCCTTTGGCCTATGGCTACACCTTC CASGLGQVPLAYGYTF
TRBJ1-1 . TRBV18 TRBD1 TGTGCCAGCTCGCCTACATGGACATTAGGGGGCGAAAACACTGAAGCTTTCTTT CASSPTWTLGGENTEAFF
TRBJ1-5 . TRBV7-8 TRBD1 TGTGCCAGCAGCTCCACCTTGACAGGGGCTAGCAATCAGCCCCAGCATTTT CASSSTLTGASNQPQHF
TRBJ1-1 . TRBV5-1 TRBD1 TGCGCCAGCAGCCGGGACAGGGTAGGGTTTGGCACTGAAGCTTTCTTT CASSRDRVGFGTEAFF
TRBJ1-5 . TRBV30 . TGTGCCTGGAGTGCGAGGGATGGTCAGCCCCAGCATTTT CAWSARDGQPQHF
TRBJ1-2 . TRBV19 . TGTGCCAGTCGGGGAGTAGGGGGTAACTATGGCTACACCTTC CASRGVGGNYGYTF
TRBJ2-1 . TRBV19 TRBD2 TGTGCCAGTCGCGGGGGAACCTACAATGAGCAGTTCTTC CASRGGTYNEQFF
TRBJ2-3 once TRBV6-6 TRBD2 TGTGCCAGCATCCAGCGGGGGGGCGCAGATACGCAGTATTTT CASIQRGGADTQYF
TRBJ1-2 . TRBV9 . TGTGCCAGCAGCGTAGTGACGGCCCGGGGTGGCTACACCTTC CASSVVTARGGYTF
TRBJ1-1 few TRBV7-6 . TGTGCCAGCAGCTTTCCGGGGGGAAACACTGAAGCTTTCTTT CASSFPGGNTEAFF
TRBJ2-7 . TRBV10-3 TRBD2 TGTGCCATCAGTAGCCCTGAGCTAGCGGGGGCCTCCCGACCCTACGAGCAGTACTTC CAISSPELAGASRPYEQYF
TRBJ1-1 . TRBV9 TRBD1 TGTGCCAGCAGCGGGGACAGGGGGACCACTGAAGCTTTCTTT CASSGDRGTTEAFF
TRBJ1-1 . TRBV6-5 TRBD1 TGTGCCAGCAGTTACACAGGGGTTGCTGACACTGAAGCTTTCTTT CASSYTGVADTEAFF
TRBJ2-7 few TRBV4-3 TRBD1 TGCGCCAGCAGCCAAGAGGGGGACAGCTCCTACGAGCAGTACTTC CASSQEGDSSYEQYF
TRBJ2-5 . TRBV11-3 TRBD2 TGTGCCAGCAGCCCCGGACTAGCAGAGACCCAGTACTTC CASSPGLAETQYF
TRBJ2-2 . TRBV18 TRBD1 TGTGCCAGCTCAGCACAGGGGGAGACGTCCGGGCGTGGCACCGGGGAGCTGTTTTTT CASSAQGETSGRGTGELFF
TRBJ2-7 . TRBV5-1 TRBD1 TGCGCCAGTAAGACAGGGGATGGCGAGCAGTACTTC CASKTGDGEQYF
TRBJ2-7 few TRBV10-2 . TGCGCCAGCAGTGAGTCGAGCGGGTTCGAGCAGTACTTC CASSESSGFEQYF
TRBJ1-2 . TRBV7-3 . TGTGCCAGCAGCTTAATTTTTCGGGTCATGGATGGCTACACCTTC CASSLIFRVMDGYTF
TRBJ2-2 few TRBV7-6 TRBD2 TGTGCCAGCAGCTGGCCTAGCGGGGGGGTGACCGGGGAGCTGTTTTTT CASSWPSGGVTGELFF
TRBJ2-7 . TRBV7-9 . TGTGCCAGCAGCCTTAGCCATTCGAACTACGAGCAGTACTTC CASSLSHSNYEQYF
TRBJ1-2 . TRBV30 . TGTGCCTGGAGTCTCCTTCGCGGCTATGGCTACACCTTC CAWSLLRGYGYTF